The clone carrying this TCR beta chain was counted a single time. From germline, CDR1 is SGHRS and CDR2 YFSETQ. The V end was cut by 0 bases, the J end by 3 bases, with 10 bases between. CDR3 length equals 14 residues. This sample is part of a study of blood T cell repertoires in COVID-19. Study-level information: Collection of acute and convalescent COVID-19 samples took place in the United States, Italy and Spain. PBMCs, B-cell-depleted T cells, or T cells provided the cDNA or gDNA that made up the material.

How the authors handled the data: Reference gene primer amplification gave nucleated cell count estimates. Sequenced by immunoSEQ multiplex PCR; TCRdb stores in-frame clones only, minus some. V, J and clone size reflect that table, while D and trimming were determined from the DNA. The repertoire includes about 280,000 clones, around nine tenths of them detected once, and over 8% sits in the top ten. Sequencing used peripheral blood. The V and J genes are TRBV5-1 and TRBJ2-7, with D hard to call. The receptor's source is a man in his forties or fifties with active or convalescent COVID-19. The CDR3 is CASSLAPIGYEQYF. CDR3 sequence (DNA): TGCGCCAGCAGCTTGGCCCCCATCGGCTACGAGCAGTACTTC.